This T cell receptor beta chain was recovered during a study of blood T cell repertoires in COVID-19. Study-wide context: In each case, the material was cDNA or gDNA derived from T cells, B-cell-depleted T cells, or PBMCs.

Germline CDR1 MNHEY, CDR2 SMNVEV (reference sequence). V lost 5 bases and J 7 bases, leaving 17 bases between the germline ends. The CDR3 loop spans 15 amino acids. In the source study's methods: Reference gene primer amplification gave nucleated cell count estimates. TCRdb's copy holds only in-frame clones and misses some; the assay was immunoSEQ multiplex PCR. V and J calls and clone size are given by that table; D and trimming were obtained from the DNA. The table includes approximately 400,000 clones, approximately 88% detected once. Enrolment of Seattle patients took place during active infection, and they were followed longitudinally.

The TCR comes from a woman aged 45 to 65 with COVID-19, enrolled during active disease. The rearrangement uses TRBV27 and TRBJ1-4; D might be TRBD1 (5 bases). The sample was peripheral blood. The CDR3 DNA follows: TGTGCCAGCAGTGCCTTAGGGGTGAAGGGTGAAAAACTGTTTTTT. The encoded protein is CASSALGVKGEKLFF.